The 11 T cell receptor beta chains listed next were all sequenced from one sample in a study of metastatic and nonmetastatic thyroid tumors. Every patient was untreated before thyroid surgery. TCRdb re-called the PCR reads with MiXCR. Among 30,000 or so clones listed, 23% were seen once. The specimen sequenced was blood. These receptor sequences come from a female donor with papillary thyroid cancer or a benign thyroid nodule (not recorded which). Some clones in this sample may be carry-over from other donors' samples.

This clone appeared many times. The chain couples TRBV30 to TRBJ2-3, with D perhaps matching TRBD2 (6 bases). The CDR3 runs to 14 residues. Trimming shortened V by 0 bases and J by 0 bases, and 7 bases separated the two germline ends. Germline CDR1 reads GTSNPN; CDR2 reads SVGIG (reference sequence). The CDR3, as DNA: TGTGCCTGGAGTGTAGGAGGGAGCACAGATACGCAGTATTTT. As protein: CAWSVGGSTDTQYF.

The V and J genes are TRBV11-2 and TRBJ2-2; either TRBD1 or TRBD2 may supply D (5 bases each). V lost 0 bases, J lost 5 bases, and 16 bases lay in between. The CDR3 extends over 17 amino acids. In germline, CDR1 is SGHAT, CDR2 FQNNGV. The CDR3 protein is CASSLESVDSGTGELFF. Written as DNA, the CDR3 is TGTGCCAGCAGCTTAGAATCCGTTGACAGCGGTACCGGGGAGCTGTTTTTT.

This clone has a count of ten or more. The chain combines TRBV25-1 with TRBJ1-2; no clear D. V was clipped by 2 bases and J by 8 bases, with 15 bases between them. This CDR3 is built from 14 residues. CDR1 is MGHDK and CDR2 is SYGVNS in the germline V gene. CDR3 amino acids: CASSEGTPLDGYTF. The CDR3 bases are TGTGCCAGCAGTGAAGGTACCCCCCTCGACGGCTACACCTTC.

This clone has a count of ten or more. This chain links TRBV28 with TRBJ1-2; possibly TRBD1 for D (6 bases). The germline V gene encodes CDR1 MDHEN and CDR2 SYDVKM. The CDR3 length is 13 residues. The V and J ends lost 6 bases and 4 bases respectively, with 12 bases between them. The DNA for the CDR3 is TGTGCCAGCAGCCTACAGGGAGGCTATGGCTACACCTTC. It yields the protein CASSLQGGYGYTF.

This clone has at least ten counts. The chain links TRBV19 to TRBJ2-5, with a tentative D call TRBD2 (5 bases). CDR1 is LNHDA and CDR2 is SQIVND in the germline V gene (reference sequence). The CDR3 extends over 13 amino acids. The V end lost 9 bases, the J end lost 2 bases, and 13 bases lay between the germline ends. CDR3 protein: CASPRGRQETQYF. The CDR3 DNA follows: TGTGCCAGCCCCCGGGGTAGACAAGAGACCCAGTACTTC.

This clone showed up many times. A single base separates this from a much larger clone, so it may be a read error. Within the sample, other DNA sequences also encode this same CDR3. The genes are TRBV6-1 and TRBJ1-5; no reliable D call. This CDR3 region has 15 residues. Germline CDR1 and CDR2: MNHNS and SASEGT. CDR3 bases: TGTGCCAGCAGTGAAGACCGGTATAGCAATCAACCCCAGCATTTT. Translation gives CASSEDRYSNQPQHF.

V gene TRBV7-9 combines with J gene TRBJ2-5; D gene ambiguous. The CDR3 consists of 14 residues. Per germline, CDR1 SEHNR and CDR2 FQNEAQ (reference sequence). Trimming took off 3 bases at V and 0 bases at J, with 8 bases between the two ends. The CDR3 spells CASSFYRDQETQYF. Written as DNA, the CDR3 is TGTGCCAGCAGCTTCTACAGAGACCAAGAGACCCAGTACTTC.

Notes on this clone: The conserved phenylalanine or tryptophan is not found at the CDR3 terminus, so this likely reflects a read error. CDR3 nucleotides: TGTGCCAGCAGCCTCCGGACAGCCCATAACTATGGCTACACCTCC. Its translation: CASSLRTAHNYGYTS. The genes are TRBV13 and TRBJ1-2; D perhaps matches TRBD1 (6 bases). Germline V gene data show CDR1 as PRHDT and CDR2 as FYEKMQ (reference sequence). Trimming pared 5 bases from V and 1 base from J, leaving 14 bases between. There are 15 residues in the CDR3.

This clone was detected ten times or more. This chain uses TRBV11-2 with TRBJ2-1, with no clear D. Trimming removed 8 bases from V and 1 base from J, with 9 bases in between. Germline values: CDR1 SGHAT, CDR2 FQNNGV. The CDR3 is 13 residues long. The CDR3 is CASARLSYNEQFF. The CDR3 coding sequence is TGTGCCAGCGCGCGGTTGTCCTACAATGAGCAGTTCTTC. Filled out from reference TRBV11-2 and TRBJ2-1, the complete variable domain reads EAGVAQSPRYKIIEKRQSVAFWCNPISGHATLYWYQQILGQGPKLLIQFQNNGVVDDSQLPKDRFSAERLKGVDSTLKIQPAKLEDSAVYLCASARLSYNEQFFGPGTRLTVL.

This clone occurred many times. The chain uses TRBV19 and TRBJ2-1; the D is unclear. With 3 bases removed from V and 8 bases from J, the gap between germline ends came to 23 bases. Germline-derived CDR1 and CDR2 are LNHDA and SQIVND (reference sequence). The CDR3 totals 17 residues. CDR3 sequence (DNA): TGTGCCAGTAGTATGGAGACGTGGGCCGGTGGGGTCTATGAGCAGTTCTTC. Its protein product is CASSMETWAGGVYEQFF.

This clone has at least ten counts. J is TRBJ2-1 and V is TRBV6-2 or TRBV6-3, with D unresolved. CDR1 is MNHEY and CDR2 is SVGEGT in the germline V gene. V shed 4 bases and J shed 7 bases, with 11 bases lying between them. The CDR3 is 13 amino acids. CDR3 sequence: CASSWTRSNEQFF. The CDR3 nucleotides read TGTGCCAGCAGTTGGACCCGGTCTAATGAGCAGTTCTTC.